A selection of T cell receptor beta chains follows, all from one sample in a study of blood T cell repertoires in COVID-19. The protocol was immunoSEQ multiplex PCR, while the TCRdb copy is restricted to in-frame clones and leaves out a portion. The sample has 99,000 or so clones, roughly 85% seen once; the top ten hold just over 15%. Input material: peripheral blood. The receptors originated from an elderly woman with acute or convalescent COVID-19. The CDR3 runs from the conserved cysteine through the conserved F or W. A D gene is named only where the DNA matches it firmly. Clone size is not always given. Where it is, it says once, few, many or a class for expanded clones.

clone_size j_call v_call d_call cdr3_aa cdr3_nt
few TRBJ2-1 TRBV7-9 - CASRNKEANEQFF TGTGCCAGCAGGAATAAAGAAGCCAATGAGCAGTTCTTC
- TRBJ1-2 TRBV12-3/TRBV12-4 - CASSLGYGYTF TGTGCCAGCAGCCTCGGGTATGGCTACACCTTC
- TRBJ2-2 TRBV9 TRBD2 CASSAGTSGKIGEELFF TGTGCCAGCAGCGCCGGGACTAGCGGGAAAATTGGGGAGGAGCTGTTTTTT
- TRBJ2-3 TRBV6-2/TRBV6-3 TRBD2 CASSYPTNKLFAGGTQYF TGTGCCAGCAGTTACCCGACAAATAAACTCTTTGCCGGGGGGACGCAGTATTTT
- TRBJ2-7 TRBV12-5 - CASVYGGQPSEQYF TGTGCTAGTGTCTATGGTGGACAGCCATCCGAGCAGTACTTC
- TRBJ1-5 TRBV19 - CASGQFNQPQHF TGTGCCAGCGGACAGTTCAATCAGCCCCAGCATTTT
few TRBJ1-2 TRBV7-2 TRBD1 CASTDRGSYGYTF TGTGCCAGCACAGACAGGGGGTCATATGGCTACACCTTC
- TRBJ1-2 TRBV4-3 TRBD1 CASSQDIGTGANYGYTF TGCGCCAGCAGCCAAGATATCGGGACAGGGGCTAACTATGGCTACACCTTC
- TRBJ2-7 TRBV27 TRBD1 CASSLARGAGGNYEQYF TGTGCCAGCAGTTTAGCAAGGGGGGCAGGGGGCAACTACGAGCAGTACTTC
- TRBJ1-5 TRBV20-1 TRBD1 CSASFQGEYQPQHF TGCAGTGCGAGTTTTCAGGGGGAGTATCAGCCCCAGCATTTT
- TRBJ1-4 TRBV5-1 TRBD1 CASSSTQTGANEKLFF TGCGCCAGCAGCTCAACGCAGACAGGGGCTAATGAAAAACTGTTTTTT
- TRBJ1-5 TRBV5-1 - CASSLAGDQPQHF TGCGCCAGCAGCTTGGCGGGGGATCAGCCCCAGCATTTT
- TRBJ1-5 TRBV7-9 - CATNGQSNQPQHF TGTGCCACCAACGGACAAAGCAATCAGCCCCAGCATTTT
- TRBJ1-3 TRBV5-1 TRBD1 CASSLETGQAGNTIYF TGCGCCAGCAGCTTGGAGACAGGGCAGGCCGGAAACACCATATATTTT
- TRBJ2-7 TRBV12-3/TRBV12-4 - CASSLSGAYEQYF TGTGCCAGCAGTTTATCCGGGGCCTACGAGCAGTACTTC
- TRBJ2-5 TRBV7-2 TRBD2 CASSLSSGSGETQYF TGTGCCAGCAGCTTATCCAGCGGGAGCGGGGAGACCCAGTACTTC
- TRBJ2-7 TRBV6-5 TRBD2 CASRDAGGSPYEQYF TGTGCCAGCAGGGACGCGGGAGGGAGCCCCTACGAGCAGTACTTC
- TRBJ1-2 TRBV19 - CASSFGTLGGYGYTF TGTGCCAGTAGTTTCGGGACCCTGGGAGGGTATGGCTACACCTTC
- TRBJ1-6 TRBV30 - CAWSVPGQYNSPLHF TGTGCCTGGAGTGTTCCGGGACAATATAATTCACCCCTCCACTTT
few TRBJ2-3 TRBV15 TRBD1 CATSREGTGIADTQYF TGTGCCACCAGCAGAGAAGGGACAGGCATCGCAGATACGCAGTATTTT
once TRBJ2-1 TRBV2 TRBD2 CASSEISGRIYNEQFF TGTGCCAGCAGTGAAATAAGCGGGAGGATCTACAATGAGCAGTTCTTC
- TRBJ2-3 TRBV5-1 - CASSLGESHFFRTDTQYF TGCGCCAGCAGCTTGGGAGAAAGCCACTTCTTTCGCACAGATACGCAGTATTTT
- TRBJ1-2 TRBV24-1 - CATSDSRQPSNYGYTF TGTGCCACCAGTGATTCCCGACAGCCTTCTAACTATGGCTACACCTTC
- TRBJ2-3 TRBV3-1/TRBV3-2 - CASSQEGGPQDTQYF TGTGCCAGCAGCCAAGAAGGAGGACCGCAAGATACGCAGTATTTT
- TRBJ2-5 TRBV4-2 - CASSQDSPSGETQYF TGTGCCAGCAGCCAAGATAGCCCCAGCGGTGAGACCCAGTACTTC
- TRBJ1-6 TRBV3-1/TRBV3-2 - CASSQRSSYNSPLHF TGTGCCAGCAGCCAAAGGAGCTCCTATAATTCACCCCTCCACTTT